The clone carrying this T cell receptor (beta chain) appeared a few times. This clone may be a read error of a much larger clone one base away. These data come from a study of CD8+CD57+ T cells in acquired aplastic anemia. Before being chosen for sequencing, patients had shown CD8+CD57+ cell expansion by flow cytometry. Patients had received no therapy at the time of blood sampling. CDR3 length: 12 amino acids. V was trimmed by 5 bases and J by 2 bases, leaving 8 bases between them. Germline V CDR1 and CDR2: SGDLS, YYNGEE. It was genomic DNA that served as the template for profiling TCR beta VDJ and CDR3. A single record per CDR3 protein comes from TCRdb applying MiXCR to the reads. Of 180,000 or so distinct CDR3 sequences in the sample, approximately 48% are singletons; the top ten hold about 1.7%.

The sequenced sample was sorted CD4+, CD8+, or CD8+CD57+ T cells (not recorded which) from PBMCs. This TCR was recovered from a human donor with aplastic anemia. This chain connects TRBV9 to TRBJ2-7; D gene uncertain. The CDR3 sequence is CASSYSAYEQYF. DNA of the CDR3: TGTGCCAGCAGTTACTCGGCCTACGAGCAGTACTTC.